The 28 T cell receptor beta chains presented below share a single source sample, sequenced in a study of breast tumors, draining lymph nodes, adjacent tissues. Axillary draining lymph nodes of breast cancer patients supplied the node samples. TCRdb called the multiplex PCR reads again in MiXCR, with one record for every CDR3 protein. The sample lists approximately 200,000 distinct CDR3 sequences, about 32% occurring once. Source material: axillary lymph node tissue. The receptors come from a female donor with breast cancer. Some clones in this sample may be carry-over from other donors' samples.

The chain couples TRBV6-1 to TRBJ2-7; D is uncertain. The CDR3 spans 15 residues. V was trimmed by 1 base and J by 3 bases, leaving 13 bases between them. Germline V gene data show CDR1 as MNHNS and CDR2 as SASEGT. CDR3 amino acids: CASSEGGPPHYEQYF. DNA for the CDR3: TGTGCCAGCAGTGAAGGAGGACCGCCGCACTACGAGCAGTACTTC.

For the CDR3, the DNA is TGTGCCAGCAGCTTAGTCGGGAGTGGGCTAGCGGGGGAGTACAATGAGCAGTTCTTC. Protein sequence: CASSLVGSGLAGEYNEQFF. The chain couples TRBV11-2 to TRBJ2-1; the match to TRBD2 covers 10 bases. V gave up 1 base and J gave up 4 bases; unmatched junction bases: 13. Germline V gene data show CDR1 as SGHAT and CDR2 as FQNNGV. The CDR3 contains 19 residues.

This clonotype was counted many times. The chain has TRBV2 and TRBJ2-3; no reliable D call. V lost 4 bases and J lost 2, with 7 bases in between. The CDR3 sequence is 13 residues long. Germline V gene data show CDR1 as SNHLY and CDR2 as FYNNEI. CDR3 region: CASSGRTTDTQYF. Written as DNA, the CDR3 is TGTGCCAGCAGTGGCCGAACCACAGATACGCAGTATTTT.

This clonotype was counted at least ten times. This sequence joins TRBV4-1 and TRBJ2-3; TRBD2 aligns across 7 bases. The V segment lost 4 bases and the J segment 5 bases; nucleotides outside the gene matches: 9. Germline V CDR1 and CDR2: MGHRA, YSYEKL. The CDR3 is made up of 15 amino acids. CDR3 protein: CASSLRRDYRDTQYF. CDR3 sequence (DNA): TGCGCCAGCAGCCTCCGCCGGGACTATAGAGATACGCAGTATTTT.

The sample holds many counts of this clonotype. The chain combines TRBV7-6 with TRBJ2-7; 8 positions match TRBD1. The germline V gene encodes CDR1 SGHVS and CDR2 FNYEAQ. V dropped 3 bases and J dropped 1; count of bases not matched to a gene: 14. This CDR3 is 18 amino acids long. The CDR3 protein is CASSLGPGQGKKSYEQYF. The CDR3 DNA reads TGTGCCAGCAGCTTGGGGCCCGGACAGGGCAAAAAATCCTACGAGCAGTACTTC.

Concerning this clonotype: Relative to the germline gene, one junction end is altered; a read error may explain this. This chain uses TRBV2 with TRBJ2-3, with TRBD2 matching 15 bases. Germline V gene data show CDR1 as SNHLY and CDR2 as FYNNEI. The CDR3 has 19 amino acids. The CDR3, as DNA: TGTGCCAGCAGTGAAGCCCGGGGACTAGCGGGGGGTGGCACAGATACCCAGTATTTT. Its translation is CASSEARGLAGGGTDTQYF.

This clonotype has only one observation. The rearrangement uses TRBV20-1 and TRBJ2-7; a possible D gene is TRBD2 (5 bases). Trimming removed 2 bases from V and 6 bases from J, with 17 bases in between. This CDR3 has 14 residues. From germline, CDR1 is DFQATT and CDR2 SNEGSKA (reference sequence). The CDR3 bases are TGCAGTGCTAGACACTTCGGGGATCTCCCCGAGCAGTACTTC. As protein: CSARHFGDLPEQYF.

The CDR3 sequence is CASSGDRGTEAFF. CDR3 DNA sequence: TGCGCCAGCAGCGGGGACAGGGGCACTGAAGCTTTCTTT. The chain links TRBV5-1 to TRBJ1-1, with 10 nucleotides matching TRBD1. From germline, CDR1 is SGHRS and CDR2 YFSETQ. CDR3 length: 13 residues. V shed 4 bases, J shed 4 bases, and the junction held 1 base outside the gene matches.

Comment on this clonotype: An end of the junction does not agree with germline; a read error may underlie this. Written as DNA, the CDR3 is TGTGCCACCAGCTGGGCGGGCCGCCGCACCCAGCCGCAGCATTTT. Residues: CATSWAGRRTQPQHF. The chain is built from TRBV15 and TRBJ1-5; D not resolved. This CDR3 has 15 amino acids. Looked up from germline, CDR1 is LNHNV and CDR2 is YYDKDF (reference sequence).

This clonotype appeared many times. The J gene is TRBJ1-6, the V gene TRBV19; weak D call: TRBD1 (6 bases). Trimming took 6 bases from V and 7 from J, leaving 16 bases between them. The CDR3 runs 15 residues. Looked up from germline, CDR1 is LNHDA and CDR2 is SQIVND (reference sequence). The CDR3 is CASRPWGGQNSPLHF. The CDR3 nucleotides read TGTGCCAGTAGGCCCTGGGGGGGGCAAAATTCACCCCTCCACTTT.

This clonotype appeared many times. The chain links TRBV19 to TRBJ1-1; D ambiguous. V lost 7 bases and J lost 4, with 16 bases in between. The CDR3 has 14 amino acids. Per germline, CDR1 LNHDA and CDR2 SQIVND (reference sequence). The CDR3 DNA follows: TGTGCCAGTACCCCCCCGGGATCTGGCACTGAAGCTTTCTTT. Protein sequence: CASTPPGSGTEAFF.

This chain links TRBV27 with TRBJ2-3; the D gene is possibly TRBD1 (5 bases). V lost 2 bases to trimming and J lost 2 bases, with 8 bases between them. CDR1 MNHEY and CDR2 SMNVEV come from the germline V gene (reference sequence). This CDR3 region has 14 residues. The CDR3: CASSLAGFTDTQYF. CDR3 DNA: TGTGCCAGCAGTTTAGCAGGGTTCACAGATACGCAGTATTTT.

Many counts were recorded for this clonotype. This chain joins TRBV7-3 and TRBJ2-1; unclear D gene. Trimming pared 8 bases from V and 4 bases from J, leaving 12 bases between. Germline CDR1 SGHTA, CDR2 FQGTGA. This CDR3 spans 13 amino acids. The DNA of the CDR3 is TGTGCCAGCCTGGGCCCTACTTACAATGAGCAGTTCTTC. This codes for CASLGPTYNEQFF.

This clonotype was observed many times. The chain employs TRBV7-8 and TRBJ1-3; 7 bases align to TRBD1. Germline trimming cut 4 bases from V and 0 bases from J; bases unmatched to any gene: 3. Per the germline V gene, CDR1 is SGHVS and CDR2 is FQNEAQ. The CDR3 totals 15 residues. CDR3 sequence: CASSSRGDSGNTIYF. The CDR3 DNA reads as TGTGCCAGCAGCTCCAGGGGGGACTCTGGAAACACCATATATTTT.

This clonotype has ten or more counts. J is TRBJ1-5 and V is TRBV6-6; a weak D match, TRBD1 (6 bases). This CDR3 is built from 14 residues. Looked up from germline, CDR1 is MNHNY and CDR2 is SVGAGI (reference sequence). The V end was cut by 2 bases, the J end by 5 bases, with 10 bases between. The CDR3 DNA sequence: TGTGCCAGCAGTTACAGGGGGGCCGATCAGCCCCAGCATTTT. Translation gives CASSYRGADQPQHF.

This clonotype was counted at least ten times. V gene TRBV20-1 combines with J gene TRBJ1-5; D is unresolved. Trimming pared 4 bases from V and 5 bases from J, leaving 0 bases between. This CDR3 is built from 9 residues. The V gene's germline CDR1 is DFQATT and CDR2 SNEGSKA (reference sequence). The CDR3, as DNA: TGCAGTGCTAATCAGCCCCAGCATTTT. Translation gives CSANQPQHF.

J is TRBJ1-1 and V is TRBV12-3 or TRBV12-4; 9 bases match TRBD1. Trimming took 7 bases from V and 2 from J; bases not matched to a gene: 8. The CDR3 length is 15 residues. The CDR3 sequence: CASTPRTGGNTEAFF. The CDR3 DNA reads TGTGCCAGCACCCCGCGCACAGGGGGCAACACTGAAGCTTTCTTT.

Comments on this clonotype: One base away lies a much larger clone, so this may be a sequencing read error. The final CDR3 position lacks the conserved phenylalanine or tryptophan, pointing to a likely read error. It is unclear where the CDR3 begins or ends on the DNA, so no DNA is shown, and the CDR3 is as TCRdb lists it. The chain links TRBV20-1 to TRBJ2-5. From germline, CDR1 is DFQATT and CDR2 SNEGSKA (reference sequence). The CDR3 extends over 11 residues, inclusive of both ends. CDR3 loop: CSAELSETQSL.

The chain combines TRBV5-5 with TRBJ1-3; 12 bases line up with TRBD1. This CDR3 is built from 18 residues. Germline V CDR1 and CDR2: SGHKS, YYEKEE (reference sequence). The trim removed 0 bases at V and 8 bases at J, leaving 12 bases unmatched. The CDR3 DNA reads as TGTGCCAGCAGCTTGGAATTTTTGGGACAGGGGGCAGGCTACACCATATATTTT. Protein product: CASSLEFLGQGAGYTIYF.

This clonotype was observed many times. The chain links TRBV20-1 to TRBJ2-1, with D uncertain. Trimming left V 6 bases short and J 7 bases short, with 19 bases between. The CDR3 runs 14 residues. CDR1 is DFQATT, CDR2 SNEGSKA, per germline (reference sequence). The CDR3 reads CSASLGPGRNEQFF. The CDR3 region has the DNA TGCAGTGCCTCTCTAGGCCCCGGACGGAATGAGCAGTTCTTC.

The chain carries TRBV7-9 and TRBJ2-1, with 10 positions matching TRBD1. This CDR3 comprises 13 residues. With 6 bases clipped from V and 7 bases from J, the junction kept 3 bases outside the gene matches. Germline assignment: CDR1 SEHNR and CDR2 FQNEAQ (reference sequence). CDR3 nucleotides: TGTGCCAGCAGTCGACAGGGGGCTAATGAGCAGTTCTTC. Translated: CASSRQGANEQFF.

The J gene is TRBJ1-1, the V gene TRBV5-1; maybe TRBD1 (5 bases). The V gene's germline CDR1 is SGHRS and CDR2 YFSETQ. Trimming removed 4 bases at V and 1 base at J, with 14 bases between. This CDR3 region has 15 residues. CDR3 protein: CASSASGTKNTEAFF. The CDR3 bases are TGCGCCAGCAGCGCATCCGGGACGAAGAACACTGAAGCTTTCTTT.

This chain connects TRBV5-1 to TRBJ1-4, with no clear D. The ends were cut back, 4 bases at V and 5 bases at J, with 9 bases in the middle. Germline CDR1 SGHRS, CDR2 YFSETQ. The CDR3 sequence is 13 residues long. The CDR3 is CASSPGMNEKLFF. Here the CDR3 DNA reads TGCGCCAGCAGCCCTGGGATGAATGAAAAACTGTTTTTT.

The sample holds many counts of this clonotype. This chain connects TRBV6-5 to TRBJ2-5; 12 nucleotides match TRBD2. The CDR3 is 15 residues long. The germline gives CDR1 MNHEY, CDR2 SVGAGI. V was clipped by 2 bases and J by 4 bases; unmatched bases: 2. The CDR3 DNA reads TGTGCCAGCAGTTACATGGGACTAGCGGGAGAGACCCAGTACTTC. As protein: CASSYMGLAGETQYF.

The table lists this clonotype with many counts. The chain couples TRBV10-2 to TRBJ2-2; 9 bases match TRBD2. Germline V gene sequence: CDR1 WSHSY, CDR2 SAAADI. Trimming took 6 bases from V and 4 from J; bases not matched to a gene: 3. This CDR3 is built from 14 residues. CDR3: CASRGLASTGELFF. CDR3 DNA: TGCGCCAGCAGGGGACTAGCTTCCACCGGGGAGCTGTTTTTT.

CDR3 residues: CASGSTGRVDTIYF. As DNA, the CDR3 is TGTGCCAGCGGCTCTACGGGGCGGGTAGACACCATATATTTT. This chain connects TRBV7-8 to TRBJ1-3, with D possibly being TRBD1 (5 bases). V was shortened by 8 bases and J by 8 bases, with 19 bases between the two germline ends. Germline CDR1 is SGHVS and CDR2 is FQNEAQ. The CDR3 runs 14 residues.

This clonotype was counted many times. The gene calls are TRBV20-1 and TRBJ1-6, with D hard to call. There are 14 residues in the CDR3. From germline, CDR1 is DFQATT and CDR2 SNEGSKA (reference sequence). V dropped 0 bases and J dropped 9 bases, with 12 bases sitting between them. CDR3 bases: TGCAGTGCTAGAGAGCCGGGGTACGTTTCACCCCTCCACTTT. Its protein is CSAREPGYVSPLHF.

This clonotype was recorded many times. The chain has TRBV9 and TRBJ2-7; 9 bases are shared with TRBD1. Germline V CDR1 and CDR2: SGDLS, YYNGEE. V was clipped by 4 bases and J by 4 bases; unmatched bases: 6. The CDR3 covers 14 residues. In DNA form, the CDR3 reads TGTGCCAGCAGCCCGCAGGACAGGGGTTACGAGCAGTACTTC. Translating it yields CASSPQDRGYEQYF.